The 28 T cell receptor beta chains in this list originate from one sample, sequenced in a study of long-term antiretroviral therapy in people with HIV. Survey level was the resolution at which the v3.0 immunoSEQ assay ran. Libraries were prepared by immunoSEQ multiplex PCR; TCRdb keeps only in-frame clonotypes and omits some of them. The profile shows around 21,000 clones, about 85% of them singletons. The specimen was unsorted PBMCs, collected around 4 years after starting antiretroviral therapy. These receptors all stem from a man between 18 and 35 years old with HIV.

The gene calls are TRBV7-6 and TRBJ2-7, with a possible D match to TRBD2 (7 bases). Trimming removed 5 bases from V and 0 bases from J, with 14 bases in between. The CDR3 totals 15 residues. Germline V CDR1 and CDR2: SGHVS, FNYEAQ. This CDR3 is CASSLTGGSSYEQYF. The CDR3 nucleotides are TGTGCCAGCAGCCTCACGGGGGGCAGCTCCTACGAGCAGTACTTC.

The rearrangement joins TRBV2 to TRBJ2-5; D possibly corresponds to TRBD1 (5 bases). This CDR3 is built from 13 residues. V lost 5 bases and J 1 base, leaving 8 bases between the germline ends. The germline V gene encodes CDR1 SNHLY and CDR2 FYNNEI. CDR3 loop: CASSLQVQETQYF. CDR3 sequence (DNA): TGTGCCAGCAGTCTACAGGTCCAAGAGACCCAGTACTTC.

This clone appeared a few times. This chain joins TRBV6-5 and TRBJ1-6, with D perhaps matching TRBD1 (5 bases). V was pared by 6 bases and J by 14 bases, with 23 bases between. The CDR3 length is 15 residues. Germline V gene sequence: CDR1 MNHEY, CDR2 SVGAGI. The CDR3 loop is CASSSTDGARGALHF. CDR3 coding DNA: TGTGCCAGCAGCTCGACCGACGGAGCTCGGGGGGCCCTCCACTTT.

This rearrangement joins TRBV27 to TRBJ2-5; possible D gene TRBD2, 6 bases. Germline CDR1 MNHEY, CDR2 SMNVEV (reference sequence). The CDR3 contains 15 residues. The V end lost 5 bases, the J end lost 0 bases, and 13 bases lay between the germline ends. The CDR3 DNA is TGTGCCAGCAGTGCCCGGGCGGGACACCAAGAGACCCAGTACTTC. Encoded protein: CASSARAGHQETQYF.

The genes are TRBV28 and TRBJ2-3; TRBD1 is a possible D gene (6 bases). CDR1 is MDHEN and CDR2 is SYDVKM in the germline V gene. The ends were cut back, 4 bases at V and 2 bases at J, with 22 bases in the middle. This CDR3 spans 18 amino acids. This CDR3 reads CASSSPQIRDTNTDTQYF. CDR3 in DNA: TGTGCCAGCAGTTCCCCGCAAATCCGGGACACCAACACAGATACGCAGTATTTT.

The chain's CDR3 is CSVRTGQGKYEQYF. CDR3 bases: TGCAGCGTGCGGACAGGGCAGGGAAAATACGAGCAGTACTTC. V usage is TRBV29-1 and J usage is TRBJ2-7, with TRBD1 matching over 8 bases. V was pared by 6 bases and J by 4 bases, with 11 bases of the junction left unmatched. The germline gives CDR1 SQVTM, CDR2 ANQGSEA. This CDR3 comprises 14 residues.

V and J are TRBV6-5 and TRBJ1-2; D remains unclear. There are 14 residues in the CDR3. V gave up 0 bases and J gave up 8 bases, with 13 bases separating them. CDR1 is MNHEY and CDR2 is SVGAGI in the germline V gene. The chain's CDR3 is CASSYSDGLRGYTF. CDR3 DNA: TGTGCCAGCAGTTACTCCGACGGTTTGCGAGGCTACACCTTC.

This chain joins TRBV6-4 and TRBJ2-6, with D possibly being TRBD1 (6 bases). This CDR3 comprises 17 residues. Trimming left V 5 bases short and J 0 bases short, with 14 bases between. Germline CDR1 reads MRHNA; CDR2 reads SNTAGT. The CDR3: CASSQGTLHSGANVLTF. DNA of the CDR3: TGTGCCAGCAGTCAAGGGACATTGCACTCTGGGGCCAACGTCCTGACTTTC.

V and J are TRBV5-5 and TRBJ1-3; TRBD1 is a possible D gene (6 bases). Germline V gene sequence: CDR1 SGHKS, CDR2 YYEKEE (reference sequence). This CDR3 is 18 amino acids long. V gave up 2 bases and J gave up 0 bases, with 18 bases separating them. CDR3 in amino acids: CASSFNPQGPASGNTIYF. CDR3 bases: TGTGCCAGCAGCTTCAACCCGCAGGGGCCCGCCTCTGGAAACACCATATATTTT.

J is TRBJ1-6 and V is TRBV15; 8 nucleotides align to TRBD1. The germline V gene has CDR1 LNHNV and CDR2 YYDKDF (reference sequence). The CDR3 loop spans 14 amino acids. The V segment lost 5 bases and the J segment 5 bases; nucleotides outside the gene matches: 2. In DNA, the CDR3 is TGTGCCACCAGCCCGGGACAGGATAATTCACCCCTCCACTTT. This gives the protein CATSPGQDNSPLHF.

The chain carries TRBV29-1 and TRBJ1-2; D is unclear. Germline V gene sequence: CDR1 SQVTM, CDR2 ANQGSEA. This CDR3 has 12 amino acids. The V gene lost 4 bases and the J gene lost 4 bases, with 10 bases spanning the gap. In DNA form, the CDR3 reads TGCAGCGTTGCCAGCTTACGCTATGGCTACACCTTC. Its translation is CSVASLRYGYTF.

This chain uses TRBV5-1 with TRBJ1-2; 7 bases fit TRBD1. The CDR3 is made up of 14 amino acids. V dropped 3 bases and J dropped 4; count of bases not matched to a gene: 6. The germline V gene encodes CDR1 SGHRS and CDR2 YFSETQ. CDR3 sequence: CASSSTRDSYGYTF. The CDR3 DNA follows: TGCGCCAGCAGCTCGACCCGGGACAGCTATGGCTACACCTTC.

The rearrangement links TRBV4-2 to TRBJ1-2, with TRBD1 as a possible D gene (6 bases). CDR1 is LGHNA and CDR2 is YNFKEQ in the germline V gene. The V and J ends lost 4 bases and 7 bases respectively, with 19 bases between them. The CDR3 covers 15 residues. The CDR3 region has the DNA TGTGCCAGCAGCCTCCCGGGGGCGGATACCGGTGGCTACACCTTC. Translated, it gives CASSLPGADTGGYTF.

The chain uses TRBV10-1 and TRBJ1-1; D ambiguous. With 2 bases removed from V and 1 base from J, the gap between germline ends came to 5 bases. Germline loops: CDR1 WNHNN, CDR2 SYGVQD (reference sequence). There are 13 residues in the CDR3. The CDR3 DNA follows: TGCGCCAGCAGTGAGAGCAGGAACACTGAAGCTTTCTTT. It codes for CASSESRNTEAFF.

This clone was recorded once. The V and J genes are TRBV2 and TRBJ2-1; 7 positions agree with TRBD1. The CDR3 is made up of 14 amino acids. Germline V gene lookup returns CDR1 SNHLY and CDR2 FYNNEI. J gave up 4 bases and V 6 bases, and 6 bases lay outside the gene matches. CDR3 sequence reads: CASSAMTGYNEQFF. CDR3 DNA sequence: TGTGCCAGCAGCGCGATGACAGGGTACAATGAGCAGTTCTTC.

The V and J genes are TRBV18 and TRBJ1-1, with D perhaps TRBD1 (5 bases). Trimming left V 4 bases short and J 6 bases short, with 9 bases between. From germline, CDR1 is KGHSH and CDR2 LQKENI. This CDR3 is built from 12 residues. CDR3 DNA sequence: TGTGCCAGCTCACGAACGGGGGCTGAAGCTTTCTTT. Its protein is CASSRTGAEAFF. The full variable domain, in which reference TRBV18 and TRBJ1-1 provide the parts outside the CDR3, is NAGVMQNPRHLVRRRGQEARLRCSPMKGHSHVYWYRQLPEEGLKFMVYLQKENIIDESGMPKERFSAEFPKEGPSILRIQQVVRGDSAAYFCASSRTGAEAFFGQGTRLTVV.

The chain combines TRBV7-9 with TRBJ2-1, with TRBD1 matching over 7 bases. V shed 5 bases and J 3 bases; nucleotides not matched to a gene: 16. Germline V CDR1 and CDR2: SEHNR, FQNEAQ (reference sequence). The CDR3 runs to 18 residues. The CDR3 DNA is TGTGCCAGCAGCGTCACAGGGGACAGAGGTTTCCTCTACAATGAGCAGTTCTTC. Protein product: CASSVTGDRGFLYNEQFF.

The chain links TRBV7-6 to TRBJ1-1; 11 bases agree with TRBD1. V shed 5 bases and J 4 bases; nucleotides not matched to a gene: 6. Germline V gene lookup returns CDR1 SGHVS and CDR2 FNYEAQ. This CDR3 has 15 residues. The CDR3 nucleotides are TGTGCCAGCAGCGTCACCGGGACAGGGGGCACTGAAGCTTTCTTT. Its protein product is CASSVTGTGGTEAFF.

The CDR3 nucleotides read TGCGCCAGCAGTGACTCAGGGGGTACCGGGGAGCTGTTTTTT. Translating it yields CASSDSGGTGELFF. This rearrangement joins TRBV10-1 to TRBJ2-2; 7 positions agree with TRBD1. Per germline, CDR1 WNHNN and CDR2 SYGVQD (reference sequence). The CDR3 spans 14 residues. The junction had 3 bases not matched to a gene; V was cut back by 3 bases and J by 5 bases.

The V call is TRBV19, the J call TRBJ2-2, with 7 nucleotides matching TRBD1. Trimming removed 6 bases from V and 2 bases from J; junction bases left unmatched: 15. Germline CDR1 reads LNHDA; CDR2 reads SQIVND (reference sequence). This CDR3 spans 18 amino acids. The CDR3 DNA is TGTGCCAGTAGCGATCTCGATCGGGACAGAACTAACACCGGGGAGCTGTTTTTT. Its translation is CASSDLDRDRTNTGELFF.

The V call is TRBV6-1, the J call TRBJ2-2; D may be TRBD1 (6 bases). The CDR3 loop spans 15 amino acids. Trimming removed 8 bases at V and 0 bases at J, with 13 bases between. Germline CDR1 reads MNHNS; CDR2 reads SASEGT. The CDR3 DNA reads as TGTGCCAGCCGTACAGGGACATCGAACACCGGGGAGCTGTTTTTT. This sequence encodes CASRTGTSNTGELFF.

This chain links TRBV19 with TRBJ2-7; weak D call: TRBD2 (5 bases). Trimming pared 1 base from V and 1 base from J, leaving 8 bases between. The CDR3 has 14 residues. CDR1 LNHDA and CDR2 SQIVND come from the germline V gene (reference sequence). In DNA form, the CDR3 reads TGTGCCAGTAGTATAGGAGGGTTGTCCTACGAGCAGTACTTC. It specifies CASSIGGLSYEQYF.

The CDR3 sequence is CASSSGLSTYEQYF. The CDR3 DNA reads TGTGCCAGCAGCTCTGGACTATCAACCTACGAGCAGTACTTC. The chain is built from TRBV5-6 and TRBJ2-7; D is perhaps TRBD2 (6 bases). V was trimmed by 3 bases and J by 2 bases, leaving 12 bases between them. The CDR3 runs 14 residues. Looked up from germline, CDR1 is SGHDT and CDR2 is YYEEEE.

The chain is built from TRBV30 and TRBJ1-2; no reliable D call. CDR3 length: 16 amino acids. In germline, CDR1 is GTSNPN, CDR2 SVGIG (reference sequence). The V end lost 2 bases, the J end lost 7 bases, and 23 bases lay between the germline ends. In nucleotides, the CDR3 is TGTGCCTGGAGTTTCCTGAGTGTACTGGAGAAGGGTGGCTACACCTTC. Protein: CAWSFLSVLEKGGYTF.

The chain employs TRBV7-9 and TRBJ1-2; 7 nucleotides agree with TRBD1. CDR1 is SEHNR, CDR2 FQNEAQ, per germline (reference sequence). The CDR3 is made up of 14 amino acids. V gave up 1 base and J gave up 5 bases; unmatched junction bases: 4. CDR3 amino acids: CASSLEAGGYGYTF. CDR3 bases: TGTGCCAGCAGCTTAGAGGCAGGGGGGTATGGCTACACCTTC. Full variable domain (outside the CDR3, taken from reference TRBV7-9 and TRBJ1-2): DTGVSQNPRHKITKRGQNVTFRCDPISEHNRLYWYRQTLGQGPEFLTYFQNEAQLEKSRLLSDRFSAERPKGSFSTLEIQRTEQGDSAMYLCASSLEAGGYGYTFGSGTRLTVV.

This clone was recorded once. The V gene is TRBV5-1, the J gene TRBJ1-3, with 9 bases that match TRBD1. Per germline, CDR1 SGHRS and CDR2 YFSETQ. CDR3 length: 16 residues. V shed 3 bases, J shed 0 bases, and the junction held 4 bases outside the gene matches. The CDR3 reads CASSSGQGSSGNTIYF. CDR3 in DNA: TGCGCCAGCAGCTCCGGACAGGGGAGCTCTGGAAACACCATATATTTT. The whole variable domain, remainder taken from reference TRBV5-1 and TRBJ1-3, is KAGVTQTPRYLIKTRGQQVTLSCSPISGHRSVSWYQQTPGQGLQFLFEYFSETQRNKGNFPGRFSGRQFSNSRSEMNVSTLELGDSALYLCASSSGQGSSGNTIYFGEGSWLTVV.

This chain connects TRBV5-4 to TRBJ1-1; D gene ambiguous. The germline V gene encodes CDR1 SGHNT and CDR2 YYREEE (reference sequence). V was shortened by 4 bases and J by 1 base, with 11 bases between the two germline ends. The CDR3 length is 14 residues. The CDR3: CASSKTDKNTEAFF. Here the CDR3 DNA reads TGTGCCAGCAGCAAAACCGACAAGAACACTGAAGCTTTCTTT. Variable domain in full (rest from reference TRBV5-4 and TRBJ1-1): ETGVTQSPTHLIKTRGQQVTLRCSSQSGHNTVSWYQQALGQGPQFIFQYYREEENGRGNFPPRFSGLQFPNYSSELNVNALELDDSALYLCASSKTDKNTEAFFGQGTRLTVV.

This chain links TRBV25-1 with TRBJ1-2; D gene ambiguous. Germline CDR1 MGHDK, CDR2 SYGVNS. V lost 2 bases to trimming and J lost 1 base, with 11 bases between them. The CDR3 sequence is 15 residues long. The CDR3, as DNA: TGTGCCAGCAGTGAACCCGGGCCGGTTAACTATGGCTACACCTTC. It is translated as CASSEPGPVNYGYTF.